This T cell receptor beta chain emerged from a study of T cells in Graves' hyperthyroidism and ophthalmopathy. Study-level findings and limits: Most expanded thyroid clonotypes above 0.001 also appeared in blood.

This clonotype was seen more than once but under ten times. The antigen is unknown. Patients were excluded for uncontrolled infection, other autoimmune disease, pregnancy or lactation. It was roughly 10 ml of fresh peripheral blood that supplied the PBMCs. The V end was cut by 6 bases, the J end by 11 bases, with 7 bases between. This CDR3 spans 10 amino acids. Germline V lookup: CDR1 WNHNN, CDR2 SYGVQD (reference sequence). TCR beta CDR3 regions were amplified from RNA transcripts. The HTBI primer set was used in a first-round RT-PCR of the TCR CDR3. TCRdb ran MiXCR on the multiplex PCR reads and lists one entry per CDR3 protein. The sample comprises approximately 330,000 distinct CDR3 sequences, around a sixth of which are singletons, and around 47% rests with the top ten.

The chain links TRBV10-1 to TRBJ1-4; D is unresolved. Sequenced sample: blood. This clonotype was obtained from a woman aged 50 to 65 with Graves' hyperthyroidism. CDR3 DNA sequence: TGCGCCAGCAGCTCGAGTAAACTGTTTTTT. The encoded protein is CASSSSKLFF.